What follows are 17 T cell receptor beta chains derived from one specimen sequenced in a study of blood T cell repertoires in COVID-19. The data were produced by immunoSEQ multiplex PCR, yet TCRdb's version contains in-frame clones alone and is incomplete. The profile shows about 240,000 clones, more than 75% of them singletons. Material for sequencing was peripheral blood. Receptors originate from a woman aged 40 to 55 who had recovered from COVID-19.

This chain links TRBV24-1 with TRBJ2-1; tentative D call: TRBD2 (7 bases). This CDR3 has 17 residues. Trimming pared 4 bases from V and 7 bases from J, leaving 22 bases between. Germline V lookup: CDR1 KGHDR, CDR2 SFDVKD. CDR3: CATSEGPSMGRGNEQFF. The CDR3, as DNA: TGTGCCACCAGTGAGGGGCCGAGCATGGGGAGGGGGAATGAGCAGTTCTTC.

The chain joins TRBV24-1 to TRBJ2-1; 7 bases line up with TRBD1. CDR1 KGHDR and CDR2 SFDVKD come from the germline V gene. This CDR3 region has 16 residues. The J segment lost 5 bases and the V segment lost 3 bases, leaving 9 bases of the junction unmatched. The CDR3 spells CATSDVSGTVNNEQFF. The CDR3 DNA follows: TGTGCCACCAGTGATGTTTCCGGGACAGTTAACAATGAGCAGTTCTTC.

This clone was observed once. The CDR3 DNA reads as TGCAGCGGGAACAGGGGACAAGAGACCCAGTACTTC. Protein sequence: CSGNRGQETQYF. The V gene is TRBV29-1, the J gene TRBJ2-5, with TRBD1 identical over 7 bases. The CDR3 contains 12 residues. Unmatched junction bases numbered 4, after V lost 7 bases and J lost 2 bases. Germline lookup yields CDR1 SQVTM and CDR2 ANQGSEA.

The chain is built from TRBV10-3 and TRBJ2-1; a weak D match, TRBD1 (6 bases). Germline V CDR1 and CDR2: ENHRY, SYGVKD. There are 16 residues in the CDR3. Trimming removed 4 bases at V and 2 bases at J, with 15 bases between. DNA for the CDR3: TGTGCCATCAGTGGAGTTTGCAGGGGCCCCTACAATGAGCAGTTCTTC. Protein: CAISGVCRGPYNEQFF.

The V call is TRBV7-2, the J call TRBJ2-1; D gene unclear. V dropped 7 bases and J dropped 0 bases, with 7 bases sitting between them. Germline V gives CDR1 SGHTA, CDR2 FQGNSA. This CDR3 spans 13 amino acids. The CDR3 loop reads CASTPGSYNEQFF. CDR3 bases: TGTGCCAGCACCCCGGGCTCCTACAATGAGCAGTTCTTC. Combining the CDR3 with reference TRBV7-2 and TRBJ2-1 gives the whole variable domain GAGVSQSPSNKVTEKGKDVELRCDPISGHTALYWYRQSLGQGLEFLIYFQGNSAPDKSGLPSDRFSAERTGGSVSTLTIQRTQQEDSAVYLCASTPGSYNEQFFGPGTRLTVL.

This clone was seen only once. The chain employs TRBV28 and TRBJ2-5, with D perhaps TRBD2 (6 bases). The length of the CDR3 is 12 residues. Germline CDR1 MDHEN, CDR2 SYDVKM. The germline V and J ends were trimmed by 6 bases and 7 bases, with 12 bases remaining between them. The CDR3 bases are TGTGCCAGCAGCCTCCCCGGGGGGACCCAGTACTTC. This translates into CASSLPGGTQYF. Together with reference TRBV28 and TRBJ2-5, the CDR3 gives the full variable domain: DVKVTQSSRYLVKRTGEKVFLECVQDMDHENMFWYRQDPGLGLRLIYFSYDVKMKEKGDIPEGYSVSREKKERFSLILESASTNQTSMYLCASSLPGGTQYFGPGTRLLVL.

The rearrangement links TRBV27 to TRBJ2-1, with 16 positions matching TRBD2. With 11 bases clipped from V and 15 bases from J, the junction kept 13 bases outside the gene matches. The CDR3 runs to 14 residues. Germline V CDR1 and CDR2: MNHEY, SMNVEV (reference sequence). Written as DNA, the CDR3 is TGTGCCTCCCGGCGGGGACTAGCGGGAGGGTCCGCGTTCTTC. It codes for CASRRGLAGGSAFF.

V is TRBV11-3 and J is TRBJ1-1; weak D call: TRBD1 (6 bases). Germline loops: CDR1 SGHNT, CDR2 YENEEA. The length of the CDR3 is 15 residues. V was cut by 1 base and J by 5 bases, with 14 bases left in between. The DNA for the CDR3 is TGTGCCAGCAGCTTAGCGGGGGGGGCGAGGACTGAAGCTTTCTTT. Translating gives CASSLAGGARTEAFF.

CDR3 amino acids: CASSLAWAGGRETQYF. DNA of the CDR3: TGTGCCAGCAGCTTAGCGTGGGCAGGGGGTAGGGAGACCCAGTACTTC. The chain recombines TRBV7-2 with TRBJ2-5; TRBD1 agrees at 7 bases. Germline V gene lookup returns CDR1 SGHTA and CDR2 FQGNSA. Trimming removed 0 bases from V and 5 bases from J; junction bases left unmatched: 9. The CDR3 loop spans 16 amino acids.

The CDR3 nucleotides read TGCGCCAGCAGTGTAGCGGCCCCTCGGAGCACCGGGGAGCTGTTTTTT. It codes for CASSVAAPRSTGELFF. The J gene is TRBJ2-2, the V gene TRBV10-2; weak D call: TRBD2 (6 bases). Germline V gene lookup returns CDR1 WSHSY and CDR2 SAAADI. Trimming shortened V by 4 bases and J by 4 bases, and 16 bases separated the two germline ends. The CDR3 has 16 amino acids.

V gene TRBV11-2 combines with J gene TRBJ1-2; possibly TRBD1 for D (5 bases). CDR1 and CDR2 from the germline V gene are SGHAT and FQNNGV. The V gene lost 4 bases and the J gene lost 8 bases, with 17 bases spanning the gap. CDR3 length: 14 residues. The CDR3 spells CASSWAEGTGGYTF. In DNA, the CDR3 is TGTGCCAGCAGCTGGGCCGAGGGGACTGGGGGCTACACCTTC.

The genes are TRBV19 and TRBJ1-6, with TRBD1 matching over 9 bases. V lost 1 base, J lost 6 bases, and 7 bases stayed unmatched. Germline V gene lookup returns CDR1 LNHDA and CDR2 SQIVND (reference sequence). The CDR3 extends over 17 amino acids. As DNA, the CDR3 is TGTGCCAGTAGTATAGCCCTCCGGGACAGGGCTAATTCACCCCTCCACTTT. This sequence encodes CASSIALRDRANSPLHF.

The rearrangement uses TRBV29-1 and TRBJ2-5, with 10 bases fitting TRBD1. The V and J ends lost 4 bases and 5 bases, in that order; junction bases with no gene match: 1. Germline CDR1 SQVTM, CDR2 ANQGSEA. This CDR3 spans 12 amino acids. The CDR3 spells CSVGGQGETQYF. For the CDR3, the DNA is TGCAGCGTTGGGGGACAGGGGGAGACCCAGTACTTC.

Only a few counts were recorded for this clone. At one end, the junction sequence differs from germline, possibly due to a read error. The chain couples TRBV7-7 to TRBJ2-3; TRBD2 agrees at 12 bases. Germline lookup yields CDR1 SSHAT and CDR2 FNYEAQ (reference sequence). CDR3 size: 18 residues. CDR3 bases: TGTGCTAGCAGCCCCGGACTAGCGGGAACCGCTAGCACAGATACGCAGTATTTT. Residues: CASSPGLAGTASTDTQYF.

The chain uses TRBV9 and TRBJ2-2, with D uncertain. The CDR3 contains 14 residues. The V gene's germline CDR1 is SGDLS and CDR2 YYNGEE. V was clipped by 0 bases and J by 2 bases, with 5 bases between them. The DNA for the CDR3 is TGTGCCAGCAGCGTAGCCTCCAACACCGGGGAGCTGTTTTTT. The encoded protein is CASSVASNTGELFF.

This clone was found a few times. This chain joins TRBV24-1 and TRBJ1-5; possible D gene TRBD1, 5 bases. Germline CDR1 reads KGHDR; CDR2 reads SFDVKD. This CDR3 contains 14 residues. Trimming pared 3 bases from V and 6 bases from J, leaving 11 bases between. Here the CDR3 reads CATSDPARGQPQHF. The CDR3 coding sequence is TGTGCCACCAGTGATCCCGCTAGGGGTCAGCCCCAGCATTTT.

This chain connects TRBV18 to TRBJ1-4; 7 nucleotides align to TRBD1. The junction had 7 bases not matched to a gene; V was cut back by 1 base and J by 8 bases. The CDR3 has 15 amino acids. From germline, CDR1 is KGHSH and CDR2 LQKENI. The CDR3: CASSPRDSPGEKLFF. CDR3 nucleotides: TGTGCCAGCTCACCACGGGACAGCCCAGGGGAAAAACTGTTTTTT. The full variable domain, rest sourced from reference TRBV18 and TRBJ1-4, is NAGVMQNPRHLVRRRGQEARLRCSPMKGHSHVYWYRQLPEEGLKFMVYLQKENIIDESGMPKERFSAEFPKEGPSILRIQQVVRGDSAAYFCASSPRDSPGEKLFFGSGTQLSVL.